This T cell receptor beta chain was captured by sequencing in a study of T cell repertoires in cytomegalovirus infection. Across the study: CMV infection and matching HLA type were both indicated by public TCR beta signatures. The study, taken as a whole, reports: CMV-specific TCR beta clonotypes restricted by HLA-C were the ones dominating the ex vivo response. Accumulated public TCR beta family frequency recognized individuals carrying CMV together with the relevant HLA.

Details on this clonotype: Its antigen is not identified.

A single record per CDR3 protein comes from TCRdb applying MiXCR to the reads. The sample contains fewer than 200,000 distinct CDR3 sequences, approximately 19% of which appear only once. The receptor was derived from a human donor in good health (CMV status not recorded). Some clones in this sample may be carry-over from other donors' samples. Sequencing was done on a sample of PBMCs.

The CDR3 DNA is TGTGCCAGCAGCTTAGCGGGAGCTTCGGCCTACGAGCAGTACTTC. Translated: CASSLAGASAYEQYF. The V and J genes are TRBV7-9 and TRBJ2-7; the D gene is possibly TRBD2 (5 bases). Germline V gene data show CDR1 as SEHNR and CDR2 as FQNEAQ (reference sequence). V was cut by 0 bases and J by 2 bases, with 11 bases left in between. This CDR3 region has 15 residues.